A selection of T cell receptor beta chains follows, all from one sample in a study of T cell responses to AZD1222 COVID-19 vaccine. Produced via immunoSEQ multiplex PCR; TCRdb's table is partial and in-frame only. The sample holds 150,000 to 200,000 clones, around 90% seen once. The specimen was peripheral blood, collected on day 0 of AZD1222 vaccination. The receptors originated from an adult in good health. The CDR3 runs from the conserved cysteine through the conserved F or W. D genes are given only for firm matches. For some rows the clone size is stated as once, few or many, or as a class when expanded; others skip it.

CDR3nt,CDR3aa,abundance,v_gene,d_gene,j_gene
TGTGCCAGCAGCCGTGGCGAGGGACCCGCGCTGTACGAGCAGTACTTC,CASSRGEGPALYEQYF,NA,TRBV14,NA,TRBJ2-7
TGTGCCAGCAATGTCGCGACAGGGGACAATCAGCCCCAGCATTTT,CASNVATGDNQPQHF,NA,TRBV6-5,TRBD1,TRBJ1-5
TGTGCCAGCAGTTACTCGAGAAGGGACACTGAAGCTTTCTTT,CASSYSRRDTEAFF,NA,TRBV6-5,NA,TRBJ1-1
TGTGCCAGCAGCGTGGGGACTAGCGGGAGGGCGCACAATGAGCAGTTCTTC,CASSVGTSGRAHNEQFF,NA,TRBV9,TRBD2,TRBJ2-1
TGTGCCAGCAGTTTAGTTGACGGGAGGGCCAAGGGTGAGCAGTTCTTC,CASSLVDGRAKGEQFF,once,TRBV28,TRBD2,TRBJ2-1
TGTGCCAGCAGTCAGGACAGGGTAGCAACGGGCTACACCTTC,CASSQDRVATGYTF,once,TRBV6-5,TRBD1,TRBJ1-2
TGTGCCACCCGGCGCGGGGTCAATCAGCCCCAGCATTTT,CATRRGVNQPQHF,NA,TRBV28,NA,TRBJ1-5
TGTGCCAGCAGCCAAGATCTTCATCTAAATAACTATGGCTACACCTTC,CASSQDLHLNNYGYTF,NA,TRBV3-1/TRBV3-2,NA,TRBJ1-2
TGTGCCAGCAGTTTGGGGGTGAATCAGCCCCAGCATTTT,CASSLGVNQPQHF,NA,TRBV12-3/TRBV12-4,NA,TRBJ1-5
TGTGCCAGTAGTCAATTAGCGGGAGGGTTATACAATGAGCAGTTCTTC,CASSQLAGGLYNEQFF,NA,TRBV19,TRBD2,TRBJ2-1
TGTGCCACCGGCGGCGGGACAGGGGCGATAAATCAGCCCCAGCATTTT,CATGGGTGAINQPQHF,NA,TRBV19,TRBD1,TRBJ1-5
TGTGCCACCAGCAGAGAAAGTAGCGGGAGTAACTACGAGCAGTACTTC,CATSRESSGSNYEQYF,NA,TRBV15,TRBD2,TRBJ2-7
TGTGCCAGCGACCCGACGGAGTATCGTACGAGGGAGCAGTACTTC,CASDPTEYRTREQYF,few,TRBV21-1,NA,TRBJ2-7
TGTGCCAGCAGCATCCACAGGGGGGACAATTCACCCCTCCACTTT,CASSIHRGDNSPLHF,NA,TRBV3-1/TRBV3-2,TRBD1,TRBJ1-6
TGTGCCAGTAGGGCTAGCGGGAGTCAAGAGACCCAGTACTTC,CASRASGSQETQYF,NA,TRBV19,TRBD2,TRBJ2-5
TGTGCCAGCAGTTACTCCTCCTCAGGGAACACCGGGGAGCTGTTTTTT,CASSYSSSGNTGELFF,NA,TRBV6-5,NA,TRBJ2-2
TGTGCCAGTAGTAAACTAGCGGACTCCTACAATGAGCAGTTCTTC,CASSKLADSYNEQFF,once,TRBV19,TRBD2,TRBJ2-1
TGTGCCTGGAGTTACGGAACAGGGGGATATAATTCACCCCTCCACTTT,CAWSYGTGGYNSPLHF,NA,TRBV30,TRBD1,TRBJ1-6
TGTGCCAGCAGTGGGAATTCCCCTAGCGGGTACAATGAGCAGTTCTTC,CASSGNSPSGYNEQFF,NA,TRBV2,TRBD2,TRBJ2-1
TGTGCCAGCAGTCAGGAGGGTAACTATGGCTACACCTTC,CASSQEGNYGYTF,NA,TRBV2,NA,TRBJ1-2
TGTGCCAGCAGCTCGGGACTAGCGGGAAAAACCTACGAGCAGTACTTC,CASSSGLAGKTYEQYF,NA,TRBV7-6,TRBD2,TRBJ2-7
TGCGCCAGCAGCTTCGGGACGGCTGACAATGAGCAGTTCTTC,CASSFGTADNEQFF,NA,TRBV5-1,NA,TRBJ2-1
TGTGCCAGCTCACCACCGGTCAGAGACTACGAGCAGTACTTC,CASSPPVRDYEQYF,NA,TRBV18,NA,TRBJ2-7
TGTGCCAGCAGCTTAGTGGGTAGCTCCTACGAGCAGTACTTC,CASSLVGSSYEQYF,NA,TRBV11-3,NA,TRBJ2-7
TGTGCCAGCTCACCAAGTGCCGGGGGTCTAGAAAACACTGAAGCTTTCTTT,CASSPSAGGLENTEAFF,NA,TRBV18,NA,TRBJ1-1
TGTGCCAGCAGTGAACTAGCGGAAAACATTCAGTACTTC,CASSELAENIQYF,NA,TRBV6-1,TRBD2,TRBJ2-4
TGTGCCAGCAGTTCCAAGGGACTAGCGTACACCGGGGAGCTGTTTTTT,CASSSKGLAYTGELFF,NA,TRBV6-6,TRBD2,TRBJ2-2
TGTGCCAGCAGACCAGACAGGGGGCTCTACAATGAGCAGTTCTTC,CASRPDRGLYNEQFF,few,TRBV6-5,TRBD1,TRBJ2-1
TGTGCCAGCAGTAATGAGGAGGGTGAAAAACTGTTTTTT,CASSNEEGEKLFF,NA,TRBV2,NA,TRBJ1-4
TGTGCCAGCAGCTTGTCTCGCCACGAGCAGTACTTC,CASSLSRHEQYF,NA,TRBV7-2,NA,TRBJ2-7
TGTGCCAGCAGCCAAGATATACGAGTGGGGGATGTTAGGTATTTT,CASSQDIRVGDVRYF,NA,TRBV3-1/TRBV3-2,NA,TRBJ2-3
TGTGCCAGCAGTCGGGACAGGGGAAGCTATGGCTACACCTTC,CASSRDRGSYGYTF,NA,TRBV2,TRBD1,TRBJ1-2
TGTGCCAGTAGTATGGGAAGTCAGCCCCAGCATTTT,CASSMGSQPQHF,NA,TRBV19,NA,TRBJ1-5
TGCGCCAGCAGCTTGGCCGTTTCGGGCTACACCTTC,CASSLAVSGYTF,once,TRBV5-1,NA,TRBJ1-2
TGTGCCAGCAGCCGCGCCGACTGGAGCCTTGGGGATGAGCAGTTCTTC,CASSRADWSLGDEQFF,once,TRBV7-9,NA,TRBJ2-1
TGTGCCAGCAGCCTTTACTGGGACACGAGCTCCTACGAGCAGTACTTC,CASSLYWDTSSYEQYF,NA,TRBV7-2,NA,TRBJ2-7